Reported below is one T cell receptor beta chain. Its antigen is not yet known. No much larger clone exists at a distance of one base, and base qualities are not known. These data belong to a study of cytotoxic CD8 clonotypes in ibrutinib-treated CLL listed by TCRdb under 2021. Context from the whole study: The cohort had about ten relapsed/refractory and some 15 treatment-naive patients; roughly 17 were IGHV unmutated. Responses were partial in roughly 24 patients and complete in 2; after median about 68 months follow-up, about 14 stayed in remission and approximately twelve progressed. Samples at response were collected after a median of about 13 months of treatment, with a range of roughly 6 to 40 months. Samples averaged roughly 260,000 productive templates and around 91,000 productive rearrangements. Longitudinal samples were obtainable from about 30% of the roughly 86 participants in the trial. Cryopreserved peripheral blood mononuclear cells were obtained prior to treatment, at the time of response, and at either disease progression or sustained remission. Every sample from remission and from progressive disease was obtained while the patients were still on ibrutinib. Study-level results and caveats: Sampling times were not matched between patients in sustained remission and patients whose disease was progressing, and lymph node repertoires were not examined. Baseline clonality was found to be higher than that of age-matched healthy donors and was strongly correlated with circulating CD8+ T-cell counts. Public clonotypes were rare and either contracted or stayed stable during treatment, and the rise in clonality at ibrutinib response reflected the expansion of private clonotypes. Clonality increased at ibrutinib response, stayed stable in sustained remission, and fell back toward baseline at progression.

The goal of deep resolution MiSeq sequencing was a depth between 1 in 1 million and 1 in 200,000 T cells, and coverage averaged 10x per clonotype. The immunoSEQ hsTCRB Kit was used to generate the TCR beta libraries. As for the original processing: ImmunoSEQ Data Assistant and ImmunoSEQ Analyzer were used for data analysis, and V, D and J genes were assigned according to IMGT definitions. Clonality, which ranges from 0 to 1, was calculated by subtracting the normalized Shannon entropy of productive rearrangement frequencies from one. Public clonotype analysis was restricted to overrepresented clonotypes comprising at least 0.05% of each patient's repertoire. Repertoires from approximately 13 age-matched healthy donors in immuneACCESS were used as clonality controls. Not all clones reach the TCRdb copy of this immuneACCESS table, which keeps in-frame sequences only. Checked studies attribute under half of the gap to unresolved V genes and leave the rest unexplained. Clonal size and the V and J genes are those of that table, whereas D and trimming came from the DNA. The sample table holds around 60,000 clones, of which about 72% were seen once. Of the sample, around 43% falls within the top ten clones.

Explained via the paper, the time point label denotes: about a year on ibrutinib. Roughly 2 micrograms of genomic DNA were extracted from cryopreserved PBMCs for TCR beta library preparation. Longitudinal blood samples from CLL patients on ibrutinib monotherapy underwent high-throughput TCR beta sequencing. Patients were enrolled in a phase 2 open-label single-center ibrutinib monotherapy trial. Trimming costs V 4 bases and J 5 bases, and their ends lie 16 bases apart. CDR1 and CDR2 were assigned from the germline V gene as SNHLY and FYNNEI. Taken from cysteine to phenylalanine, the CDR3 has 15 residues. The CDR3 DNA has 45 bases and is translated from base 1.

The receptor comes from a human donor with chronic lymphocytic leukemia. This sample comprised PBMCs, obtained after 12 months of ibrutinib treatment. The chain is assembled from TRBV2 and TRBJ2-3, with the D gene uncertain. The CDR3 region reads CASSAAGYWGDTQYF. The nucleotide sequence reads TGTGCCAGCAGTGCCGCAGGATACTGGGGAGATACGCAGTATTTT.